One T cell receptor beta chain is described in this entry. Its antigen is unidentified. Researchers isolated CD4+ T cells once about 11 days of culture had elapsed. The person's infection with SARS-CoV-2, confirmed by PCR, took place between March and December 2020. Half-medium changes using IL-2 medium occurred on days 3 and 7. The data derive from a study of vaccination effects on CD4 cells after COVID-19. About the research overall: Either the BNT162b2 or mRNA-1273 vaccine was given to participants in two doses. A couple of convalescent pre-vaccine samples were taken 142 and 148 days post-diagnosis.

Measured with immunoSEQ multiplex PCR; TCRdb has only the in-frame clones, and not every one. Of 50,000 to 75,000 clones detected, approximately 70% appear once; the ten largest clones hold under 25%. The CDR3 totals 19 residues. V shed 1 base, J shed 0 bases, and the junction held 11 bases outside the gene matches. Germline values: CDR1 SGHNT, CDR2 YENEEA. This sample comprised CD4+ T cells from PBMCs cultured without peptide, obtained before COVID-19 vaccination. The TCR originated in a human donor who had a prior SARS-CoV-2 infection. The genes are TRBV11-3 and TRBJ2-1; TRBD2 aligns across 8 bases. The CDR3 is CASSLAFAGGSLSYNEQFF. CDR3 DNA sequence: TGTGCCAGCAGCTTAGCATTCGCGGGAGGATCCCTCTCCTACAATGAGCAGTTCTTC.